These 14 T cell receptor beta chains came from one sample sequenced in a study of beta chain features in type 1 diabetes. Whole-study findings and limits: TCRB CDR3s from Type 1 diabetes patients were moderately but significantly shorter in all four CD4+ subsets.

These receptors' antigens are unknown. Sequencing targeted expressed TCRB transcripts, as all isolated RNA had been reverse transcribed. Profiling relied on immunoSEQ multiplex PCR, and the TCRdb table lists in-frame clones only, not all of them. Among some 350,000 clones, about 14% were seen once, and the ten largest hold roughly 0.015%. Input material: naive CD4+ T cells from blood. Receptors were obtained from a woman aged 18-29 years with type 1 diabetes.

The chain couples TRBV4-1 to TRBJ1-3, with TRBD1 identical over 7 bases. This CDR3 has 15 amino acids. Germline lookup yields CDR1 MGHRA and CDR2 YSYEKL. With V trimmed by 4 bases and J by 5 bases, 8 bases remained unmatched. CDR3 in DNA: TGCGCCAGCAGCCGACCTGACAGGGACAGAAACACCATATATTTT. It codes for CASSRPDRDRNTIYF.

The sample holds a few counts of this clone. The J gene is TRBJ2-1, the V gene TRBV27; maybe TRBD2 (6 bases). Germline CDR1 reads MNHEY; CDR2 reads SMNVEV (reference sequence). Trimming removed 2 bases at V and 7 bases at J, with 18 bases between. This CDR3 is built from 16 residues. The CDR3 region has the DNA TGTGCCAGCAGTTTACGGTTATGGGGCGGGGAGAATGAGCAGTTCTTC. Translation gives CASSLRLWGGENEQFF.

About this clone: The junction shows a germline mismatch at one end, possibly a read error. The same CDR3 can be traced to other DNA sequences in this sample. CDR3 loop: CASSLVPQREQETQYF. CDR3 in DNA: TGCGCCAGCAGTTTGGTGCCCCAGCGGGAGCAGGAGACCCAGTACTTC. The chain uses TRBV5-1 and TRBJ2-5, with TRBD2 identical over 8 bases. Germline CDR1 is SGHRS and CDR2 is YFSETQ. The length of the CDR3 is 16 residues.

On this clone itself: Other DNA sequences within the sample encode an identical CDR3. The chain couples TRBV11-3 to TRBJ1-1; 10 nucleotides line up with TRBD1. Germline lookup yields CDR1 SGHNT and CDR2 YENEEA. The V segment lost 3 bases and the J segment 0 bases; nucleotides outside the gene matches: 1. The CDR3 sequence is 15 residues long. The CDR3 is CASSLGQGLNTEAFF. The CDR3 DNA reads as TGTGCCAGCAGCTTGGGACAGGGGTTGAACACTGAAGCTTTCTTT.

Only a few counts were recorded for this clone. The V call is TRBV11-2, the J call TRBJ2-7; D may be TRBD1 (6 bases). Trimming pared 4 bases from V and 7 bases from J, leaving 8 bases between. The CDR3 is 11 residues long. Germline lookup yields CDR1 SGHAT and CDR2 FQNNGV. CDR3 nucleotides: TGTGCCAGCAGCTCGCAGGGGGAGCAGTACGTC. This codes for CASSSQGEQYV.

The CDR3 DNA follows: TGTGCCAGCAGCGGGACTAGCGGGATTGAGACCCAGTACTTC. As protein: CASSGTSGIETQYF. This chain links TRBV9 with TRBJ2-5; 12 positions match TRBD2. The trim removed 3 bases at V and 5 bases at J, leaving 2 bases unmatched. Germline V gene lookup returns CDR1 SGDLS and CDR2 YYNGEE. The CDR3 spans 14 residues.

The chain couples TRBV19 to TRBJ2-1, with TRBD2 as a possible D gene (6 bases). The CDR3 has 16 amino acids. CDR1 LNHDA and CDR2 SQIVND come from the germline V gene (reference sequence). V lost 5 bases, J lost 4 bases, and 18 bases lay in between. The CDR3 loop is CASSRSGGTGYNEQFF. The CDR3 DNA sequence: TGTGCCAGTAGTCGTTCGGGCGGGACGGGGTACAATGAGCAGTTCTTC.

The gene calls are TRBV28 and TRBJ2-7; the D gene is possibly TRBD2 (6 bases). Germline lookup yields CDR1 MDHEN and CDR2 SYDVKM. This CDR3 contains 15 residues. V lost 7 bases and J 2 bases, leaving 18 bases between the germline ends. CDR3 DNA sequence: TGTGCCAGCAATTCCCCGGGGACTCGGGCCTACGAGCAGTACTTC. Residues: CASNSPGTRAYEQYF.

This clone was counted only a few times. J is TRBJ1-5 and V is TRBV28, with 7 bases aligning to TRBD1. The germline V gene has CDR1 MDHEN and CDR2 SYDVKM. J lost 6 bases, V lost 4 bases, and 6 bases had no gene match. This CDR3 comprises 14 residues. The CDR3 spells CASSSTQGSQPQHF. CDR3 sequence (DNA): TGTGCCAGCAGTTCGACACAGGGGTCTCAGCCCCAGCATTTT.

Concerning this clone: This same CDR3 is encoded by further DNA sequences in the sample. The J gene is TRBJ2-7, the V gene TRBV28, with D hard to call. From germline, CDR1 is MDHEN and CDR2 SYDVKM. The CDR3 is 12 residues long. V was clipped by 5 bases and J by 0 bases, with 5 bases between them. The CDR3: CASSSVSYEQYF. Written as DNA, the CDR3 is TGTGCCAGCAGTAGCGTCTCCTACGAGCAGTACTTC.

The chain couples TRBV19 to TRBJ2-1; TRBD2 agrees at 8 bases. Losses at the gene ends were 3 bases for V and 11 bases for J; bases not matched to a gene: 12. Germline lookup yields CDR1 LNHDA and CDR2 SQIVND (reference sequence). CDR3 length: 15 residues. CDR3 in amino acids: CASSMVAGFGEKQFF. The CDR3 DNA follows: TGTGCCAGTAGTATGGTAGCGGGATTCGGGGAAAAGCAGTTCTTC.

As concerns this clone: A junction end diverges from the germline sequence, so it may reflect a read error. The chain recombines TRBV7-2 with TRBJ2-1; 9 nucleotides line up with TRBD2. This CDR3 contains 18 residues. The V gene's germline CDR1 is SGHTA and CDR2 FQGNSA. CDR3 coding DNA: TGTGCCAGCAGCTTAGCGGCCCTAGCGGGATCCTCCAACAATGAGCAGTTCTTC. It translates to CASSLAALAGSSNNEQFF.

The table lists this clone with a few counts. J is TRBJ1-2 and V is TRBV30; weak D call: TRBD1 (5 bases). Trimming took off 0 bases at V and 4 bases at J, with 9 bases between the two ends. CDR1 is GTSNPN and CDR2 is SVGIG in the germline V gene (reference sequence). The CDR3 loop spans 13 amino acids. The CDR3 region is CAWSVQAGYGYTF. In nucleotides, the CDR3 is TGTGCCTGGAGTGTACAGGCCGGCTATGGCTACACCTTC.

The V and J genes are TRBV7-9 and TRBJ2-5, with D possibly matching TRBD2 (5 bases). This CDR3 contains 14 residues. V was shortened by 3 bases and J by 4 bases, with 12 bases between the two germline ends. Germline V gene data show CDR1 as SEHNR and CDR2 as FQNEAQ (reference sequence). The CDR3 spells CASSFFGVRETQYF. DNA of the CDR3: TGTGCCAGCAGCTTTTTCGGGGTACGAGAGACCCAGTACTTC.